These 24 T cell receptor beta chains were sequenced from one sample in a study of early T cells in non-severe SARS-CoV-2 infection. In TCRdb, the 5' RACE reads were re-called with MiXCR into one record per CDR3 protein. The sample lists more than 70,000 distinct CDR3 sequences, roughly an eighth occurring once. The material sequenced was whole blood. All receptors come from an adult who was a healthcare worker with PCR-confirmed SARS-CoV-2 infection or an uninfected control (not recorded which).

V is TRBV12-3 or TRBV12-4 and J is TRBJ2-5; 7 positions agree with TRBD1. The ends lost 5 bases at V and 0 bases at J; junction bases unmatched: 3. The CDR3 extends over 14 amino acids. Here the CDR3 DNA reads TGTGCCAGCAGTCCGGACAGGTACCAAGAGACCCAGTACTTC. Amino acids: CASSPDRYQETQYF.

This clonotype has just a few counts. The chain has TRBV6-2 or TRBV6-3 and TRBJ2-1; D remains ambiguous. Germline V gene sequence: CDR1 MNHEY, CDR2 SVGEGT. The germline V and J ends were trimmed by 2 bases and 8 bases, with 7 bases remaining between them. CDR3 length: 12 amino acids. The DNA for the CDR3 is TGTGCCAGCAGTTACAACGGGTATGAGCAGTTCTTC. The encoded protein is CASSYNGYEQFF.

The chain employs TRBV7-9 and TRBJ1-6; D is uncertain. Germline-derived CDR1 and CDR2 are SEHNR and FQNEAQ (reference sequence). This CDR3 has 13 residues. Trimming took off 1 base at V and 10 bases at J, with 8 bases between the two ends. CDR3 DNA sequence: TGTGCCAGCAGCTTAGGAGGAGGGTCACCCCTCCACTTT. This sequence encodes CASSLGGGSPLHF. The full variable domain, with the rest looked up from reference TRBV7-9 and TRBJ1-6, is DTGVSQNPRHKITKRGQNVTFRCDPISEHNRLYWYRQTLGQGPEFLTYFQNEAQLEKSRLLSDRFSAERPKGSFSTLEIQRTEQGDSAMYLCASSLGGGSPLHFGNGTRLTVT.

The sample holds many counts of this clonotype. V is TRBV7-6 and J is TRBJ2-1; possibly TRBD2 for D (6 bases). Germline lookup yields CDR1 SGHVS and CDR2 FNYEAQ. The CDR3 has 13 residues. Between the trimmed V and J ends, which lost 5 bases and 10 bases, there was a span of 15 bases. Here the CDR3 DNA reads TGTGCCAGCAGCCTAACTGTGGCGGGGGAGCAGTTCTTC. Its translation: CASSLTVAGEQFF.

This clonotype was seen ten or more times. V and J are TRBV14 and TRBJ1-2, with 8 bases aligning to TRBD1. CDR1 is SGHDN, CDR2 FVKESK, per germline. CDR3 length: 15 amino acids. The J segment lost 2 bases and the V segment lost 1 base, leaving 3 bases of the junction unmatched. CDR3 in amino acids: CASSQGWTGNYGYTF. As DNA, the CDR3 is TGTGCCAGCAGCCAAGGATGGACAGGGAACTATGGCTACACCTTC.

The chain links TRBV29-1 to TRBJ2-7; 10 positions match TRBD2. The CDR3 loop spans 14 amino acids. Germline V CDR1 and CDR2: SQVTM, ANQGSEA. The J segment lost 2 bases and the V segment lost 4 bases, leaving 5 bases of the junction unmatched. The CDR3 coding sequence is TGCAGCGTTGGGTCTAGCGGGGGAGCCTACGAGCAGTACTTC. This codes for CSVGSSGGAYEQYF.

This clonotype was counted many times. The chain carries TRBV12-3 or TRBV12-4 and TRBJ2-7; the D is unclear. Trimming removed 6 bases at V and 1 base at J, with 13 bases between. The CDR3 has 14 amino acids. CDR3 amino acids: CASSPPLPSYEQYF. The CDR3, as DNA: TGTGCCAGCAGCCCCCCGCTTCCGTCCTACGAGCAGTACTTC.

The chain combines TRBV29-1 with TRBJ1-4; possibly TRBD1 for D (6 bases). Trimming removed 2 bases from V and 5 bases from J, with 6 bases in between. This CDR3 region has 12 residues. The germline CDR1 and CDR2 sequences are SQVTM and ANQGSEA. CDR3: CSVEQGNEKLFF. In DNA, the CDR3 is TGCAGCGTTGAACAGGGGAATGAAAAACTGTTTTTT.

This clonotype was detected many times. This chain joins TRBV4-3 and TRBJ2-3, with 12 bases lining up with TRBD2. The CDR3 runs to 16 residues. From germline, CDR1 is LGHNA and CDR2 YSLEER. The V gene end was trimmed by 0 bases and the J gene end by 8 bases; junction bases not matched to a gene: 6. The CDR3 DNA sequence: TGCGCCAGCAGCCAAGATCCTAGCGGGGGGGCAGGTACGCAGTATTTT. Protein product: CASSQDPSGGAGTQYF.

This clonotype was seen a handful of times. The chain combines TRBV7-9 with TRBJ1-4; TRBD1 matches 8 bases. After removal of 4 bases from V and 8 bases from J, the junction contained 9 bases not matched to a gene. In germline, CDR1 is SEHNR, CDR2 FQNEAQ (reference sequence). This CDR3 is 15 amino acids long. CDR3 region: CASSYRQGTEEKLFF. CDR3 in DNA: TGTGCCAGCAGCTACAGACAGGGGACCGAAGAAAAACTGTTTTTT.

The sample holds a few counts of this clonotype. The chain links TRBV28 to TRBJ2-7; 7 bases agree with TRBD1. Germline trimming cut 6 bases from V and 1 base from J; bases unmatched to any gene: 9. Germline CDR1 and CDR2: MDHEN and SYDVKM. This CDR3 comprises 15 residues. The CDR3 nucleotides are TGTGCCAGCAGACACCTGGACAGGTCATCCTACGAGCAGTACTTC. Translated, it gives CASRHLDRSSYEQYF.

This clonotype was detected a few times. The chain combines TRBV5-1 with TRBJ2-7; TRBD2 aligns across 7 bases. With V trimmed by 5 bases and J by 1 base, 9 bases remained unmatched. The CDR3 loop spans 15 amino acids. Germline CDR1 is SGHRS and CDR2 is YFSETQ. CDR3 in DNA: TGCGCCAGCAGGTTAGGCGCTAGCGGTTCCTACGAGCAGTACTTC. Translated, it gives CASRLGASGSYEQYF.

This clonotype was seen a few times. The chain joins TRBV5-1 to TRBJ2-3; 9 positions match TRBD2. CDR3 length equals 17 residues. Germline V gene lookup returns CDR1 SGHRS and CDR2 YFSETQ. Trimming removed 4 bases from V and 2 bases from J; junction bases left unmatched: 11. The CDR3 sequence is CASSNRPSGEFTDTQYF. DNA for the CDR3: TGCGCCAGCAGCAACCGTCCTAGCGGGGAGTTCACAGATACGCAGTATTTT.

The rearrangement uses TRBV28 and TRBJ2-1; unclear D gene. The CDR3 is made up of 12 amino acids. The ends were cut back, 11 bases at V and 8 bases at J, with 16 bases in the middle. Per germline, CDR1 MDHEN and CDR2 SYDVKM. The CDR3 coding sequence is TGTGCCTGTGACGGAGATTTCGATGAGCAGTTCTTC. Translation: CACDGDFDEQFF.

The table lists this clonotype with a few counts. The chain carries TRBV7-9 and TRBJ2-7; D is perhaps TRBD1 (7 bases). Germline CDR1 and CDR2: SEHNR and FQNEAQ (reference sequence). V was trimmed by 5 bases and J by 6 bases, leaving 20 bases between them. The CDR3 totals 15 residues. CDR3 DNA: TGTGCCAGCAGCATAGGCGGGACAGTTCAAGGCGAGCAGTACTTC. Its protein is CASSIGGTVQGEQYF.

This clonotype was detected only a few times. The CDR3 protein is CACQGGGTEAFF. The CDR3 DNA reads as TGTGCCTGCCAGGGGGGAGGCACTGAAGCTTTCTTT. The chain combines TRBV6-5 with TRBJ1-1, with 7 bases fitting TRBD1. After removal of 11 bases from V and 4 bases from J, the junction contained 7 bases not matched to a gene. This CDR3 has 12 amino acids. Per germline, CDR1 MNHEY and CDR2 SVGAGI.

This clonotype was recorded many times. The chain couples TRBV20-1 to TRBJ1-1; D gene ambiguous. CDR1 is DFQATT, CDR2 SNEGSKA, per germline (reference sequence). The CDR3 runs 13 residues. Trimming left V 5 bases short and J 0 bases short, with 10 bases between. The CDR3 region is CSARGPLNTEAFF. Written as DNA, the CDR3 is TGCAGTGCTCGCGGACCTTTGAACACTGAAGCTTTCTTT.

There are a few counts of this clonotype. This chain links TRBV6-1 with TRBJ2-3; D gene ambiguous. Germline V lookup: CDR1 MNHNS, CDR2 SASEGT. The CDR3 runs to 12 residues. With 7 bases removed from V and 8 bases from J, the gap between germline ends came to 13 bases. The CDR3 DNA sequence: TGTGCCAGCACTAACCAGCCCTCTACGCAGTATTTT. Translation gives CASTNQPSTQYF.

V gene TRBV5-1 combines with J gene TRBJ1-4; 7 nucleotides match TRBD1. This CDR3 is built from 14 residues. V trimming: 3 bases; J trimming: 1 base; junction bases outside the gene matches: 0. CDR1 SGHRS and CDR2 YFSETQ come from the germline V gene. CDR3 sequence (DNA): TGCGCCAGCAGCTGGACAGGAACTAATGAAAAACTGTTTTTT. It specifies CASSWTGTNEKLFF.

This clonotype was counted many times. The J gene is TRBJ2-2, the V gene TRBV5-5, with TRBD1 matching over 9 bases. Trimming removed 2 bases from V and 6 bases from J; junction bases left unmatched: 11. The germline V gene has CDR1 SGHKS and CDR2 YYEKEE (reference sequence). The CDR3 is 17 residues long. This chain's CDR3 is CASSFPRDREKAGELFF. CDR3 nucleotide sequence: TGTGCCAGCAGCTTCCCCCGGGACAGGGAAAAGGCCGGGGAGCTGTTTTTT.

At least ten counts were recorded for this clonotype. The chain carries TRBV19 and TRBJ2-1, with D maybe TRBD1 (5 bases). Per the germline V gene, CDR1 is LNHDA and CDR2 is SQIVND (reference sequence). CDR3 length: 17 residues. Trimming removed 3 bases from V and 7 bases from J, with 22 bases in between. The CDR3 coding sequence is TGTGCCAGTAGTATTTCAGGGTTCCCATTACATGGTAATGAGCAGTTCTTC. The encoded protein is CASSISGFPLHGNEQFF.

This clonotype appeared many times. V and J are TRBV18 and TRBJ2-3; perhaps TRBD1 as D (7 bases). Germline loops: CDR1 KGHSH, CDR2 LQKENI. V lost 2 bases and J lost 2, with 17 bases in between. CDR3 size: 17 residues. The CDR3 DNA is TGTGCCAGCTCACCAAATTCTGGAGGGGGCAACACAGATACGCAGTATTTT. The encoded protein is CASSPNSGGGNTDTQYF.

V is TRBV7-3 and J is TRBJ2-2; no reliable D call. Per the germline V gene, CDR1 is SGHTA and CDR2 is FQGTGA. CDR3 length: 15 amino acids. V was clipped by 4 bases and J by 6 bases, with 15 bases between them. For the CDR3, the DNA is TGTGCCAGCAGCTCCCCCACGTCTAGTCCCGGGGAGCTGTTTTTT. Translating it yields CASSSPTSSPGELFF. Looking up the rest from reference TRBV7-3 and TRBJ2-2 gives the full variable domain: GAGVSQTPSNKVTEKGKYVELRCDPISGHTALYWYRQSLGQGPEFLIYFQGTGAADDSGLPNDRFFAVRPEGSVSTLKIQRTERGDSAVYLCASSSPTSSPGELFFGEGSRLTVL.

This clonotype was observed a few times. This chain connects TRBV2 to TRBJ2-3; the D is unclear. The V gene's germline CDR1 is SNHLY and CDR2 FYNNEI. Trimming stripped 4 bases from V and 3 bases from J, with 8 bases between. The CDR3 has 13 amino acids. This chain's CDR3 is CASSARVTDTQYF. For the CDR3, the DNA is TGTGCCAGCAGTGCCCGGGTTACAGATACGCAGTATTTT.